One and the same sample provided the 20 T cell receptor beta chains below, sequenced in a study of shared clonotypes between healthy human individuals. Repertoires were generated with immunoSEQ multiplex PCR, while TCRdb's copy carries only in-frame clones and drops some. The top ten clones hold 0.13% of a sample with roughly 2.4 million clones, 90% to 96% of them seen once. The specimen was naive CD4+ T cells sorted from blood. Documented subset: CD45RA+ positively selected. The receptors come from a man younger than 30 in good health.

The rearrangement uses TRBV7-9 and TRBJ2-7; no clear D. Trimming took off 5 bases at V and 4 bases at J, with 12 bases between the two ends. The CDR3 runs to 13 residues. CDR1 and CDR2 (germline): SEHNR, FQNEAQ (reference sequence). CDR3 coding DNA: TGTGCCAGCAGCCCCGTTAGAGAATACGAGCAGTACTTC. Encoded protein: CASSPVREYEQYF.

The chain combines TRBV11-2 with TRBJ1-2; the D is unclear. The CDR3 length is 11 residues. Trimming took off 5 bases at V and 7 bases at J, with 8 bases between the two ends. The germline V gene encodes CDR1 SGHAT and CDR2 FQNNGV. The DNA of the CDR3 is TGTGCCAGCAGCATCAGTGTTGGCTACACCTTC. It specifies CASSISVGYTF. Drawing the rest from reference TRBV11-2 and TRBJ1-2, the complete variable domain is EAGVAQSPRYKIIEKRQSVAFWCNPISGHATLYWYQQILGQGPKLLIQFQNNGVVDDSQLPKDRFSAERLKGVDSTLKIQPAKLEDSAVYLCASSISVGYTFGSGTRLTVV.

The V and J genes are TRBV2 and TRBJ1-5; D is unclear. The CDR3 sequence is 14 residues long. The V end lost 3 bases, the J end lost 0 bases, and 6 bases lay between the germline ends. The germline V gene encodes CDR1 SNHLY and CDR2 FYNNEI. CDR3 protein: CASSDVGSNQPQHF. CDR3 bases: TGTGCCAGCAGTGATGTCGGTAGCAATCAGCCCCAGCATTTT.

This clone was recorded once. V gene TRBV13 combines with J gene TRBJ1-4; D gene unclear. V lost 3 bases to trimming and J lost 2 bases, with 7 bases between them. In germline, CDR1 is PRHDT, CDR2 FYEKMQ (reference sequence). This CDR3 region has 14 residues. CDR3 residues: CASSFSQTNEKLFF. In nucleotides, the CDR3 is TGTGCCAGCAGCTTCAGTCAGACTAATGAAAAACTGTTTTTT.

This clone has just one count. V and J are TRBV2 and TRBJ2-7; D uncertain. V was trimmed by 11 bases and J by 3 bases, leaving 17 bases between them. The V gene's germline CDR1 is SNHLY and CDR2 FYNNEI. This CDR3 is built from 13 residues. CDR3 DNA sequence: TGTGCCTCAACCTTAAGACCCAACTACGAGCAGTACTTC. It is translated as CASTLRPNYEQYF.

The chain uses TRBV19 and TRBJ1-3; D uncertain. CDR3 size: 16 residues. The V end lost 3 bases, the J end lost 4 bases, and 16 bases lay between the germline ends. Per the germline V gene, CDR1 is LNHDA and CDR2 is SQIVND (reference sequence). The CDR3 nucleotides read TGTGCCAGTAGTATCACAGCGGTTCGAGGGGGAAACACCATATATTTT. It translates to CASSITAVRGGNTIYF.

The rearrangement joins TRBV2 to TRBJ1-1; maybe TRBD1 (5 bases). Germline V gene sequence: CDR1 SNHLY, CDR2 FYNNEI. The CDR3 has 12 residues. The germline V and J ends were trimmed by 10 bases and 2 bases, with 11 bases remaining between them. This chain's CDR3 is CAMSGDNTEAFF. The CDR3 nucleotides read TGTGCCATGTCGGGGGATAACACTGAAGCTTTCTTT.

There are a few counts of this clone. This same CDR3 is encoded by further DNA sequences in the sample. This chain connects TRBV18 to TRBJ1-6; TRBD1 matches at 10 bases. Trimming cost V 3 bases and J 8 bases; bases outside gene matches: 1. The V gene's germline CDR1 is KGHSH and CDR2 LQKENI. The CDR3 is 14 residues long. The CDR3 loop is CASSPGTGDSPLHF. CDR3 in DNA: TGTGCCAGCTCACCCGGGACAGGGGATTCACCCCTCCACTTT.

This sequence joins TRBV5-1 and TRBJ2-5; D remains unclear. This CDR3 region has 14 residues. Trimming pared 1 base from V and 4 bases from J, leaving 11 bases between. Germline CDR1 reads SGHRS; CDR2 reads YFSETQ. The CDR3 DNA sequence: TGCGCCAGCAGCTTGTTACCTCTCGGAGAGACCCAGTACTTC. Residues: CASSLLPLGETQYF. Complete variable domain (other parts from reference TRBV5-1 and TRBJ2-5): KAGVTQTPRYLIKTRGQQVTLSCSPISGHRSVSWYQQTPGQGLQFLFEYFSETQRNKGNFPGRFSGRQFSNSRSEMNVSTLELGDSALYLCASSLLPLGETQYFGPGTRLLVL.

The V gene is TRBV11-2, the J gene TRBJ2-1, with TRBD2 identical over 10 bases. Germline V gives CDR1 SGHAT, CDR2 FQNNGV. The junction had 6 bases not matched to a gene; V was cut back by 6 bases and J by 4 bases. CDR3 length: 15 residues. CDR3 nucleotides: TGTGCCAGCAGTCTTAGCGGGGGGAAATACAATGAGCAGTTCTTC. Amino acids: CASSLSGGKYNEQFF.

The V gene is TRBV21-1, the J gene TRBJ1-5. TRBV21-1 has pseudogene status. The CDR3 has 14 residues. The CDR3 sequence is CASSKVWGGQPQHF. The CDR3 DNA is TGTGCCAGCAGCAAAGTGTGGGGGGGTCAGCCCCAGCATTTT.

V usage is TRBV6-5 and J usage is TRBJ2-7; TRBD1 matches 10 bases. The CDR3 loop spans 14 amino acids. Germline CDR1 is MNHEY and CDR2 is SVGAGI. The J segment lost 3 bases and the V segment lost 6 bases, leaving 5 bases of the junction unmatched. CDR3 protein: CASRRDRGNYEQYF. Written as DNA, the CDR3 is TGTGCCAGCAGACGGGACAGGGGTAACTACGAGCAGTACTTC.

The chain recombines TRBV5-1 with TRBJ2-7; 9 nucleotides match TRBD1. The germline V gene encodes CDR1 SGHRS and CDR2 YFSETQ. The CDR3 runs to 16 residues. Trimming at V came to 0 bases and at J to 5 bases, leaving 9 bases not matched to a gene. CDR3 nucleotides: TGCGCCAGCAGCTTGGTCCTCGGGACAGGGAGCCACGAGCAGTACTTC. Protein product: CASSLVLGTGSHEQYF. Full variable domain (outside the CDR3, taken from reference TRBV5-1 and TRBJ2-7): KAGVTQTPRYLIKTRGQQVTLSCSPISGHRSVSWYQQTPGQGLQFLFEYFSETQRNKGNFPGRFSGRQFSNSRSEMNVSTLELGDSALYLCASSLVLGTGSHEQYFGPGTRLTVT.

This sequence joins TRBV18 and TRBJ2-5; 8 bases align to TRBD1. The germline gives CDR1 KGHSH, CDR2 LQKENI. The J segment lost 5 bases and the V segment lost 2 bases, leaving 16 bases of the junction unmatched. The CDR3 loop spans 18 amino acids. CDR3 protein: CASSPTIGQGRVSETQYF. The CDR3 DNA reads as TGTGCCAGCTCACCAACGATCGGACAGGGTAGAGTTTCGGAGACCCAGTACTTC.

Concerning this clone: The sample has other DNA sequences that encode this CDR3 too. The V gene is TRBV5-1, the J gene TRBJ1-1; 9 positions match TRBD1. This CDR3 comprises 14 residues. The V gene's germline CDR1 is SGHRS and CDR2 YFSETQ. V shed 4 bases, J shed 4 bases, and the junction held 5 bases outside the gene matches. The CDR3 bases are TGCGCCAGCAGCCCACAGGGGGCGGGCACTGAAGCTTTCTTT. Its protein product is CASSPQGAGTEAFF.

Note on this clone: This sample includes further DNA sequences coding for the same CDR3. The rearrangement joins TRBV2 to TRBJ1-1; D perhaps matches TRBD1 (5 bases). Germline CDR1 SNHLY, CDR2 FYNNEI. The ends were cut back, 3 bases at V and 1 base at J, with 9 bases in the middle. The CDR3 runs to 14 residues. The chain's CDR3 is CASSDRVGNTEAFF. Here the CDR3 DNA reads TGTGCCAGCAGTGACAGGGTCGGGAACACTGAAGCTTTCTTT.

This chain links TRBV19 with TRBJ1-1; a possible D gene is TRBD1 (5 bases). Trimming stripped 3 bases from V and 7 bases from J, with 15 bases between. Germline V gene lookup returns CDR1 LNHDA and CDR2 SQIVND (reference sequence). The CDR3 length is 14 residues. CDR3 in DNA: TGTGCCAGTAGTATGGGGGGGGTTAAAGGTGAAGCTTTCTTT. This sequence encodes CASSMGGVKGEAFF. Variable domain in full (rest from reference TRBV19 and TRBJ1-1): DGGITQSPKYLFRKEGQNVTLSCEQNLNHDAMYWYRQDPGQGLRLIYYSQIVNDFQKGDIAEGYSVSREKKESFPLTVTSAQKNPTAFYLCASSMGGVKGEAFFGQGTRLTVV.

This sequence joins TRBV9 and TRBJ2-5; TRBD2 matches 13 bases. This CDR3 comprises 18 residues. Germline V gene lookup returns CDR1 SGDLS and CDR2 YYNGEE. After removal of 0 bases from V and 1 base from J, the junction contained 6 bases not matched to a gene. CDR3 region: CASSVGGLAGITQETQYF. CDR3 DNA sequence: TGTGCCAGCAGCGTAGGGGGACTAGCGGGGATAACCCAAGAGACCCAGTACTTC.

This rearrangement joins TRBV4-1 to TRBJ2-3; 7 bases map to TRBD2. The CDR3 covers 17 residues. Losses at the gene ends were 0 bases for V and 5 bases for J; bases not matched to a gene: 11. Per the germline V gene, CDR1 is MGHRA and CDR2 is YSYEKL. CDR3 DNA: TGCGCCAGCAGCCAAGATCGGGACTACCGAATCCGAGATACGCAGTATTTT. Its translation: CASSQDRDYRIRDTQYF.

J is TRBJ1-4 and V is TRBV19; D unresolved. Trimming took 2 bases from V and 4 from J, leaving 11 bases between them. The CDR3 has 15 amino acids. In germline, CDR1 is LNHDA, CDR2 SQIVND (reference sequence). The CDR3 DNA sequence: TGTGCCAGTAGTATAAGCGGCAGCCTTAATGAAAAACTGTTTTTT. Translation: CASSISGSLNEKLFF. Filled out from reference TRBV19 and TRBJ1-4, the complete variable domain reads DGGITQSPKYLFRKEGQNVTLSCEQNLNHDAMYWYRQDPGQGLRLIYYSQIVNDFQKGDIAEGYSVSREKKESFPLTVTSAQKNPTAFYLCASSISGSLNEKLFFGSGTQLSVL.